Below, 4 T cell receptor beta chains from the same sample are listed, as sequenced in a study of CD8+CD57+ T cells in acquired aplastic anemia. The use of genomic DNA as template underpinned the TCR beta VDJ and CDR3 profiling. MiXCR, applied by TCRdb to the reads, yields one record per CDR3 protein. Among hundreds of thousands of distinct CDR3 sequences listed, 25% to 40% were seen once. For sequencing, patients were chosen who had shown expansion of CD8+CD57+ cells by flow cytometry. The sequenced sample consisted of sorted CD4+, CD8+, or CD8+CD57+ T cells (not recorded which) from PBMCs. The receptors were gathered from a human donor with aplastic anemia.

This clonotype was observed at least ten times. V is TRBV20-1 and J is TRBJ1-6, with no clear D. The germline V gene encodes CDR1 DFQATT and CDR2 SNEGSKA (reference sequence). Trimming left V 7 bases short and J 0 bases short, with 16 bases between. The CDR3 has 16 amino acids. This CDR3 reads CSVRGGDSSYNSPLHF. The CDR3 region has the DNA TGCAGTGTTCGGGGTGGAGATAGCTCCTATAATTCACCCCTCCACTTT.

This clonotype was detected many times. The J gene is TRBJ2-7, the V gene TRBV7-9, with 7 bases aligning to TRBD1. Germline CDR1 reads SEHNR; CDR2 reads FQNEAQ (reference sequence). The CDR3 has 14 amino acids. With V trimmed by 5 bases and J by 0 bases, 4 bases remained unmatched. CDR3 loop: CASSKDRSSYEQYF. For the CDR3, the DNA is TGTGCCAGCAGCAAGGACAGGAGCTCCTACGAGCAGTACTTC. Based on the CDR3 plus reference TRBV7-9 and TRBJ2-7, the full variable domain is DTGVSQNPRHKITKRGQNVTFRCDPISEHNRLYWYRQTLGQGPEFLTYFQNEAQLEKSRLLSDRFSAERPKGSFSTLEIQRTEQGDSAMYLCASSKDRSSYEQYFGPGTRLTVT.

J is TRBJ2-5 and V is TRBV5-1; 9 bases align to TRBD1. The CDR3 totals 15 residues. Per germline, CDR1 SGHRS and CDR2 YFSETQ. Trimming took 4 bases from V and 1 from J; bases not matched to a gene: 5. The CDR3 region is CASSIGQGIQETQYF. The CDR3 nucleotides read TGCGCCAGCAGCATAGGACAGGGGATCCAAGAGACCCAGTACTTC.

This clonotype was counted ten times or more. The V gene is TRBV24-1, the J gene TRBJ2-2, with 9 bases aligning to TRBD1. J lost 4 bases, V lost 3 bases, and 5 bases had no gene match. CDR3 length equals 16 residues. Germline-derived CDR1 and CDR2 are KGHDR and SFDVKD. This CDR3 reads CATSDPGQGITGELFF. The CDR3 DNA reads as TGTGCCACCAGTGATCCGGGACAGGGAATCACCGGGGAGCTGTTTTTT.